Listed here are 15 T cell receptor beta chains from one sample, sequenced in a study of blood T cell repertoires in COVID-19. This table comes from immunoSEQ multiplex PCR, and its TCRdb copy is limited to in-frame clones, with some not included. The table records about 89,000 clones, roughly 80% of them present only once. Sequencing was carried out using peripheral blood. These receptors were obtained from a human donor in a cohort sampled during active COVID-19.

This clone occurred many times. The J gene is TRBJ1-3, the V gene TRBV27, with TRBD1 as a possible D gene (5 bases). From germline, CDR1 is MNHEY and CDR2 SMNVEV (reference sequence). This CDR3 region has 18 residues. Trimming removed 2 bases at V and 0 bases at J, with 17 bases between. CDR3: CASSLPDLGANSGNTIYF. CDR3 coding DNA: TGTGCCAGCAGTTTACCGGACCTAGGGGCCAACTCTGGAAACACCATATATTTT.

V and J are TRBV3-1 (or the pseudogene TRBV3-2) and TRBJ1-1, with D perhaps TRBD1 (5 bases). In germline, CDR1 is LGHDT, CDR2 YNNKEL (reference sequence). This CDR3 is 14 amino acids long. Trimming left V 1 base short and J 2 bases short, with 8 bases between. The CDR3 nucleotides read TGTGCCAGCAGCCAAGTCGACAGCAACACTGAAGCTTTCTTT. Protein product: CASSQVDSNTEAFF.

This chain joins TRBV7-2 and TRBJ2-3; 9 positions agree with TRBD2. V lost 1 base and J lost 0; bases outside the gene matches: 2. Germline V lookup: CDR1 SGHTA, CDR2 FQGNSA. The CDR3 length is 16 residues. The CDR3 bases are TGTGCCAGCAGCTTAGAGGCGGGAGGGAGCACAGATACGCAGTATTTT. Translating it yields CASSLEAGGSTDTQYF.

This sequence joins TRBV19 and TRBJ2-1; possible D gene TRBD1, 6 bases. CDR3 length: 16 residues. The germline gives CDR1 LNHDA, CDR2 SQIVND (reference sequence). Trimming took off 4 bases at V and 6 bases at J, with 19 bases between the two ends. The CDR3 coding sequence is TGTGCCAGTAGTACGGGACATAGGGGACGGCTCAATGAGCAGTTCTTC. It is translated as CASSTGHRGRLNEQFF.

The rearrangement joins TRBV7-2 to TRBJ1-5; D gene uncertain. CDR1 is SGHTA, CDR2 FQGNSA, per germline. The length of the CDR3 is 15 residues. Trimming took 6 bases from V and 1 from J, leaving 13 bases between them. The CDR3 protein is CASSDRAGSNQPQHF. The CDR3 DNA reads as TGTGCCAGCAGTGATAGGGCGGGCAGCAATCAGCCCCAGCATTTT.

This chain connects TRBV19 to TRBJ1-5; D not resolved. CDR3 length: 16 residues. Trimming cost V 5 bases and J 4 bases, with 18 bases left between them. The germline V gene encodes CDR1 LNHDA and CDR2 SQIVND (reference sequence). The CDR3 loop reads CASSSELPDYNQPQHF. DNA for the CDR3: TGTGCCAGTAGTTCCGAACTGCCGGACTATAATCAGCCCCAGCATTTT.

The rearrangement uses TRBV5-4 and TRBJ2-7; D gene uncertain. V gave up 0 bases and J gave up 2 bases, with 12 bases separating them. The germline CDR1 and CDR2 sequences are SGHNT and YYREEE (reference sequence). The CDR3 extends over 15 amino acids. The CDR3 nucleotides are TGTGCCAGCAGCTTGGTTGGCTTCGAAACCTACGAGCAGTACTTC. It translates to CASSLVGFETYEQYF.

The genes are TRBV5-1 and TRBJ1-1; 7 bases are shared with TRBD1. The junction had 4 bases not matched to a gene; V was cut back by 5 bases and J by 3 bases. Germline V gene lookup returns CDR1 SGHRS and CDR2 YFSETQ. CDR3 length: 13 residues. The CDR3 DNA is TGCGCCAGCAGTTATGGACAGGACACTGAAGCTTTCTTT. It specifies CASSYGQDTEAFF.

In its sample, this clone was seen a few times. The chain is built from TRBV20-1 and TRBJ2-2, with D uncertain. V shed 3 bases and J shed 8 bases, with 16 bases lying between them. Germline V gene lookup returns CDR1 DFQATT and CDR2 SNEGSKA (reference sequence). This CDR3 region has 14 residues. DNA for the CDR3: TGCAGTGCTAGTCCTGACTCATGGAGAGGGGAGCTGTTTTTT. Translated, it gives CSASPDSWRGELFF.

The chain has TRBV28 and TRBJ2-1; 8 positions agree with TRBD1. The CDR3 is 15 residues long. Germline assignment: CDR1 MDHEN and CDR2 SYDVKM. V shed 4 bases and J 4 bases; nucleotides not matched to a gene: 6. CDR3 loop: CASSSPGQDYNEQFF. The CDR3 nucleotides are TGTGCCAGCAGTTCACCGGGACAGGATTACAATGAGCAGTTCTTC.

The J gene is TRBJ2-3, the V gene TRBV9; 7 bases are shared with TRBD1. The CDR3 length is 16 residues. J gave up 2 bases and V 1 base, and 7 bases lay outside the gene matches. Germline CDR1 SGDLS, CDR2 YYNGEE. The CDR3 DNA is TGTGCCAGCAGCGTAACTGGACAGGCCTACACAGATACGCAGTATTTT. Translation: CASSVTGQAYTDTQYF.

This clone was counted between two and nine times. J is TRBJ1-2 and V is TRBV4-3, with D possibly being TRBD1 (5 bases). CDR3 length: 15 residues. V lost 0 bases, J lost 1 base, and 9 bases lay in between. Germline V gene sequence: CDR1 LGHNA, CDR2 YSLEER. The DNA of the CDR3 is TGCGCCAGCAGCCAAGATGGGGGGGTTAACTATGGCTACACCTTC. Amino acid sequence: CASSQDGGVNYGYTF.

This rearrangement joins TRBV7-8 to TRBJ2-7, with 10 bases that match TRBD2. The trim removed 3 bases at V and 7 bases at J, leaving 9 bases unmatched. This CDR3 has 15 amino acids. Germline CDR1 is SGHVS and CDR2 is FQNEAQ. CDR3 nucleotide sequence: TGTGCCAGCAGCTTGTCGGCTAGCGGGAGTTTGGAGCAGTACTTC. It yields the protein CASSLSASGSLEQYF.

The count of this clone is one. J is TRBJ1-1 and V is TRBV4-1; D call uncertain. V was cut by 0 bases and J by 4 bases, with 9 bases left in between. This CDR3 has 14 residues. Germline CDR1 is MGHRA and CDR2 is YSYEKL. The CDR3 loop reads CASSQEEGVTEAFF. The CDR3 DNA is TGCGCCAGCAGCCAAGAGGAGGGAGTCACTGAAGCTTTCTTT.

V and J are TRBV19 and TRBJ2-7; 13 nucleotides line up with TRBD2. The CDR3 runs 18 residues. Germline assignment: CDR1 LNHDA and CDR2 SQIVND (reference sequence). Trimming cost V 5 bases and J 7 bases; bases outside gene matches: 17. CDR3 loop: CASSLTRGGLAGAREQYF. The CDR3, as DNA: TGTGCCAGTAGTCTCACTAGGGGCGGACTAGCGGGAGCAAGGGAGCAGTACTTC.